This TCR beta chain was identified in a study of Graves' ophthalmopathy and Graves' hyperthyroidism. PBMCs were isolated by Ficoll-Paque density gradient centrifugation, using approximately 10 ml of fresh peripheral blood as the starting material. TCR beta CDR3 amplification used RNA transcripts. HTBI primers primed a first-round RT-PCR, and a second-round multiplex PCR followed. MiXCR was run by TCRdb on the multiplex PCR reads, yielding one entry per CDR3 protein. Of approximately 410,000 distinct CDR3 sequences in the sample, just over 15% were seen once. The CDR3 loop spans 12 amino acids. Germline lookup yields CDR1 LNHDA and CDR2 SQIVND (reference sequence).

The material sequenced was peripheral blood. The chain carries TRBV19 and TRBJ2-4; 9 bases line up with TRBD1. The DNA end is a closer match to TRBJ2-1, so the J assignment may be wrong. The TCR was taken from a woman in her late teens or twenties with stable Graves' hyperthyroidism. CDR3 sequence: CASSIRTGDQFF. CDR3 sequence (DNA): TGTGCCAGTAGTATCAGGACAGGGGATCAGTTCTTC.